Described below is a single TCR beta chain sequence and its context. Its binding antigen is unknown. No clone much larger than this one lies a single base away; base qualities are absent. This record comes from a study of blood T cell repertoires in COVID-19 (dated by TCRdb to about 2020). In the study overall: Samples covering the acute and convalescent phases of COVID-19 were provided by collaborators in the United States, Italy and Spain. The prospective study material was composed of cDNA or gDNA derived from T cells, B-cell-depleted T cells, or PBMCs. Subjects who had been exposed to COVID-19, were actively infected with it, or had recovered from it provided the deeply sampled blood TCRbeta repertoires that made up the dataset. The repertoires were released in a freely available public database intended as a resource for research on the immune response to SARS-CoV-2. Where HLA class I and class II types were available, the types were taken from metadata supplied by the sample provider, not from assay-based typing. A de-identified subject ID, COVID-19 status, age in years and sex were almost always included in the sample metadata. Samples came from the ongoing ImmuneRACE study (first 160 participants) plus 1,254 subjects from 6 global collaborators.

V lost 5 bases and J lost 4 bases, and the count of bases not matched to a germline gene is 6. The germline V gene (reference sequence) sets CDR1 to SEHNR and CDR2 to FQNEAQ. Including the terminal cysteine and phenylalanine, the CDR3 comprises 14 residues. CDR3 DNA only is kept here, 42 bases in frame from base 1. The collaborating institutions used their own protocols to collect whole blood in K2EDTA tubes. For TCRbeta analysis, collaborators shipped samples as frozen whole blood, isolated PBMCs, or DNA extracted from either of those sample types. Study-wide findings and limitations: Clinical and demographic metadata were provided uncurated, with the amount varying by source and participant.

TCRbeta CDR3 regions were amplified from genomic DNA using the immunoSEQ Assay, a bias-controlled multiplex PCR. The authors' pipeline ran thus. The number of nucleated cells in each sample was estimated by amplification of reference gene primers within the assay. To quantify the absolute abundance of each unique TCRbeta CDR3 rearrangement, sequence reads were collapsed and filtered. For each sample, productive Simpson clonality was calculated by taking the square root of Simpson's diversity index across productive rearrangements. As stored in TCRdb, this immuneACCESS dataset retains in-frame rearrangements with V and J assigned. A fraction of the clones does not appear; measured against another copy, unresolved V genes explain less than half of the discrepancy, and the remainder lacks a known reason. V, J and clone size are taken as reported in that table, and D and trimming were inferred from the DNA itself. The sample table lists 70,000 to 95,000 clones, over 85% of them with a count of one. The top ten constitute 2% to 3% of the sample.

This sequence uses TRBV7-9 and TRBJ2-5; TRBD1 aligns with 8 central bases. Material for sequencing was peripheral blood. The receptor was derived from a man aged 50-60 years with acute or convalescent COVID-19. The CDR3 region: CASSPGTGGETQYF. The sequence in DNA is TGTGCCAGCAGCCCCGGAACAGGGGGAGAGACCCAGTACTTC.